The 30 T cell receptor beta chains in this list originate from one sample, sequenced in a study of cytomegalovirus exposure and HLA in healthy donors. The PCR ran on 60 Vbeta and 13 Jbeta primers. Generated by immunoSEQ multiplex PCR, the TCRdb table keeps only in-frame clones and is missing some. The sample carries about 120,000 clones, around four fifths recorded once. Sequencing was carried out using PBMCs. The receptors stem from a man aged 35 to 55 in good health and CMV-seronegative.

CDR3 sequence: CASSLLRGGNTIYF. The CDR3 DNA is TGTGCCAGCAGCCTGTTGAGGGGGGGAAACACCATATATTTT. The J gene is TRBJ1-3, the V gene TRBV6-5; tentatively, D is TRBD1 (6 bases). CDR3 length equals 14 residues. V lost 6 bases and J 4 bases, leaving 13 bases between the germline ends. CDR1 and CDR2 from the germline V gene are MNHEY and SVGAGI.

A note on this clone: A read error may produce the germline difference seen at one junction end. This chain links TRBV27 with TRBJ2-1; 10 nucleotides align to TRBD2. The CDR3 extends over 15 amino acids. Germline V gives CDR1 MNHEY, CDR2 SMNVEV (reference sequence). The CDR3 reads CASNPSGSSHNEQFF. For the CDR3, the DNA is TGTGCCAGCAACCCTAGCGGGAGCTCCCACAATGAGCAGTTCTTC.

V usage is TRBV7-6 and J usage is TRBJ2-3; TRBD2 might be the D (6 bases). CDR1 and CDR2 (germline): SGHVS, FNYEAQ. Trimming removed 5 bases at V and 2 bases at J, with 14 bases between. The CDR3 is 15 residues long. The CDR3 nucleotides are TGTGCCAGCAGCCATTTGGGAGGCCTCACAGATACGCAGTATTTT. Protein: CASSHLGGLTDTQYF. Full variable domain (outside the CDR3, taken from reference TRBV7-6 and TRBJ2-3): GAGVSQSPRYKVTKRGQDVALRCDPISGHVSLYWYRQALGQGPEFLTYFNYEAQQDKSGLPNDRFSAERPEGSISTLTIQRTEQRDSAMYRCASSHLGGLTDTQYFGPGTRLTVL.

This clone was detected only a few times. The gene calls are TRBV9 and TRBJ2-3, with 8 bases fitting TRBD2. Germline V lookup: CDR1 SGDLS, CDR2 YYNGEE. CDR3 length equals 15 residues. Trimming cost V 1 base and J 2 bases; bases outside gene matches: 3. CDR3 sequence (DNA): TGTGCCAGCAGCGTAACTAGCGGAACCACAGATACGCAGTATTTT. Translated, it gives CASSVTSGTTDTQYF.

The CDR3 sequence is CASSISGSSGSPLHF. The CDR3 DNA is TGTGCCAGTTCTATCTCGGGATCCTCGGGTTCACCCCTCCACTTT. This chain uses TRBV28 with TRBJ1-6; D is unclear. Trimming removed 9 bases from V and 9 bases from J, with 21 bases in between. Looked up from germline, CDR1 is MDHEN and CDR2 is SYDVKM. The CDR3 is made up of 15 amino acids.

This clone was detected only a few times. This sequence joins TRBV25-1 and TRBJ2-7; weak D call: TRBD1 (7 bases). CDR1 is MGHDK and CDR2 is SYGVNS in the germline V gene. This CDR3 region has 14 residues. Trimming took off 5 bases at V and 5 bases at J, with 16 bases between the two ends. CDR3 amino acids: CASSPRDREDEQYF. DNA of the CDR3: TGTGCCAGCAGTCCCCGAGACAGGGAGGACGAGCAGTACTTC.

The CDR3 loop is CASSVAGDGNTIYF. The CDR3 DNA follows: TGTGCCAGCAGCGTAGCGGGGGACGGAAACACCATATATTTT. The J gene is TRBJ1-3, the V gene TRBV9; TRBD1 is a possible D gene (5 bases). This CDR3 contains 14 residues. Germline CDR1 is SGDLS and CDR2 is YYNGEE. The V and J ends lost 0 bases and 4 bases respectively, with 8 bases between them.

The V call is TRBV18, the J call TRBJ2-5; 10 bases are a match to TRBD2. The J call is uncertain, as TRBJ2-7 better fits the DNA end. The CDR3 runs to 15 residues. The germline CDR1 and CDR2 sequences are KGHSH and LQKENI. CDR3 sequence: CASSPGSGRVYEQYF. CDR3 DNA: TGTGCCAGCTCGCCGGGAAGCGGGAGGGTCTACGAGCAGTACTTC.

The chain combines TRBV5-1 with TRBJ2-3; 11 bases are a match to TRBD2. This CDR3 region has 18 residues. Germline CDR1 reads SGHRS; CDR2 reads YFSETQ. With 3 bases clipped from V and 2 bases from J, the junction kept 11 bases outside the gene matches. The CDR3 here is CASSSEGLAGGNTDTQYF. In DNA, the CDR3 is TGCGCCAGCAGCTCCGAGGGGCTAGCGGGGGGCAACACAGATACGCAGTATTTT.

The rearrangement joins TRBV29-1 to TRBJ2-2; no reliable D call. Germline CDR1 reads SQVTM; CDR2 reads ANQGSEA. The CDR3 spans 10 residues. V lost 3 bases to trimming and J lost 7 bases, with 3 bases between them. The CDR3 is CSVDVGELFF. The CDR3 nucleotides read TGCAGCGTTGACGTCGGGGAGCTGTTTTTT.

This clone was picked up a small number of times. One junction end does not reproduce the germline sequence, and a read error may be involved. The chain is built from TRBV5-1 and TRBJ2-6; 8 bases are shared with TRBD1. Per germline, CDR1 SGHRS and CDR2 YFSETQ. The CDR3 is 16 amino acids. CDR3 DNA: TGCGCCAGCAGTAAGGACAGGGTTTCAGGGGCCAACGGCCTGACTTTC. Amino acids: CASSKDRVSGANGLTF.

This clone showed up just a few times. The V gene is TRBV2, the J gene TRBJ2-3, with D perhaps TRBD2 (6 bases). The CDR3 runs to 15 residues. Germline CDR1 and CDR2: SNHLY and FYNNEI. Trimming pared 3 bases from V and 1 base from J, leaving 11 bases between. CDR3 nucleotide sequence: TGTGCCAGCAGTGACGGAGCGGGCCGCACAGATACGCAGTATTTT. This gives the protein CASSDGAGRTDTQYF.

This chain joins TRBV18 and TRBJ2-5; D call uncertain. Trimming pared 3 bases from V and 2 bases from J, leaving 10 bases between. From germline, CDR1 is KGHSH and CDR2 LQKENI. The CDR3 totals 14 residues. Here the CDR3 reads CASSPDLGQETQYF. CDR3 in DNA: TGTGCCAGCTCACCCGACCTAGGACAAGAGACCCAGTACTTC. The variable domain in full, with the rest retrieved from reference TRBV18 and TRBJ2-5, is NAGVMQNPRHLVRRRGQEARLRCSPMKGHSHVYWYRQLPEEGLKFMVYLQKENIIDESGMPKERFSAEFPKEGPSILRIQQVVRGDSAAYFCASSPDLGQETQYFGPGTRLLVL.

The chain uses TRBV7-8 and TRBJ1-4; 7 nucleotides match TRBD1. J lost 0 bases, V lost 5 bases, and 12 bases had no gene match. The germline CDR1 and CDR2 sequences are SGHVS and FQNEAQ. This CDR3 contains 18 residues. The CDR3 protein is CASSLRDRQTTTNEKLFF. DNA of the CDR3: TGTGCCAGCAGCCTCCGGGACAGACAGACGACAACTAATGAAAAACTGTTTTTT.

This clone was seen a handful of times. The rearrangement joins TRBV7-2 to TRBJ2-5, with no clear D. The CDR3 has 13 amino acids. Trimming pared 6 bases from V and 5 bases from J, leaving 13 bases between. The germline CDR1 and CDR2 sequences are SGHTA and FQGNSA. CDR3: CASSQDGLETQYF. DNA of the CDR3: TGTGCCAGCAGTCAAGATGGCCTGGAGACCCAGTACTTC.

This clone was found many times. This chain connects TRBV19 to TRBJ1-5, with 10 positions matching TRBD1. The CDR3 is made up of 15 amino acids. With 7 bases clipped from V and 7 bases from J, the junction kept 10 bases outside the gene matches. Per germline, CDR1 LNHDA and CDR2 SQIVND (reference sequence). CDR3 bases: TGTGCCAGTAAGACGGGACAGGGGAGGGGACAGCCCCAGCATTTT. As protein: CASKTGQGRGQPQHF.

V gene TRBV2 combines with J gene TRBJ2-1, with TRBD1 identical over 11 bases. V was clipped by 7 bases and J by 10 bases; unmatched bases: 6. The CDR3 sequence is 13 residues long. CDR1 is SNHLY, CDR2 FYNNEI, per germline. In DNA form, the CDR3 reads TGTGCCAGCACTGCGGGACAGGGGGAAGAGCAGTTCTTC. This translates into CASTAGQGEEQFF.

Here the CDR3 reads CASSLSGTDGELFF. The CDR3 DNA reads TGTGCCAGCAGTTTGTCAGGAACGGACGGGGAGCTGTTTTTT. The V gene is TRBV28, the J gene TRBJ2-2; D is uncertain. CDR3 length: 14 amino acids. With 3 bases removed from V and 7 bases from J, the gap between germline ends came to 12 bases. Germline V CDR1 and CDR2: MDHEN, SYDVKM.

Details on this clone: A read error may account for a junction end that differs from germline. The V and J genes are TRBV28 and TRBJ2-1; the match to TRBD2 covers 12 bases. The CDR3 covers 13 residues. CDR1 and CDR2 (germline): MDHEN, SYDVKM. The DNA for the CDR3 is TGTGCCAGCACCTCTCCGGGACTAGCGGGCCCAATCTTC. Encoded protein: CASTSPGLAGPIF. The entire variable domain, with the rest obtained from reference TRBV28 and TRBJ2-1, is as follows: DVKVTQSSRYLVKRTGEKVFLECVQDMDHENMFWYRQDPGLGLRLIYFSYDVKMKEKGDIPEGYSVSREKKERFSLILESASTNQTSMYLCASTSPGLAGPIFGPGTRLTVL.

J is TRBJ2-1 and V is TRBV4-2, with a weak D call TRBD2 (6 bases). There are 17 residues in the CDR3. CDR1 is LGHNA and CDR2 is YNFKEQ in the germline V gene. V was trimmed by 0 bases and J by 0 bases, leaving 12 bases between them. The CDR3 sequence is CASSQDVAASSYNEQFF. For the CDR3, the DNA is TGTGCCAGCAGCCAAGACGTAGCGGCGAGCTCCTACAATGAGCAGTTCTTC.

J is TRBJ2-7 and V is TRBV11-2, with 7 bases aligning to TRBD1. Germline V gene sequence: CDR1 SGHAT, CDR2 FQNNGV. This CDR3 comprises 13 residues. V shed 5 bases and J 5 bases; nucleotides not matched to a gene: 6. CDR3 amino acids: CASSTRQGNEQYF. The CDR3 DNA reads as TGTGCCAGCAGCACAAGACAGGGTAACGAGCAGTACTTC.

V is TRBV6-5 and J is TRBJ1-6; maybe TRBD1 (6 bases). The CDR3 is 15 amino acids. V was pared by 3 bases and J by 7 bases, with 13 bases between. Germline V gives CDR1 MNHEY, CDR2 SVGAGI. The CDR3 bases are TGTGCCAGCAGTTATAACGACAGGACCAATTCACCCCTCCACTTT. It translates to CASSYNDRTNSPLHF.

A note on this clone: In the same sample, other DNA sequences code for this CDR3. The chain links TRBV27 to TRBJ1-5; unclear D gene. CDR3 size: 18 residues. V dropped 5 bases and J dropped 2 bases, with 22 bases sitting between them. Germline lookup yields CDR1 MNHEY and CDR2 SMNVEV (reference sequence). CDR3 in amino acids: CASSPSFSIKGGNQPQHF. CDR3 DNA: TGTGCCAGCAGTCCAAGCTTCTCGATTAAGGGAGGCAATCAGCCCCAGCATTTT.

This clone was seen only a few times. The rearrangement joins TRBV19 to TRBJ1-2, with TRBD1 matching 8 bases. Germline trimming cut 5 bases from V and 5 bases from J; bases unmatched to any gene: 16. There are 17 residues in the CDR3. Germline CDR1 and CDR2: LNHDA and SQIVND (reference sequence). CDR3 DNA: TGTGCCAGTAGTCCCACCGGGACAGGCTTGTCGGGGTATGGCTACACCTTC. Protein sequence: CASSPTGTGLSGYGYTF.

The rearrangement links TRBV7-2 to TRBJ2-1; 10 bases line up with TRBD2. The V gene's germline CDR1 is SGHTA and CDR2 FQGNSA. V was pared by 4 bases and J by 6 bases, with 3 bases of the junction left unmatched. The CDR3 contains 14 residues. The CDR3 is CASSYRTSGNEQFF. The CDR3, as DNA: TGTGCCAGCAGCTATAGGACTAGCGGCAATGAGCAGTTCTTC.

The chain has TRBV27 and TRBJ2-7, with TRBD2 identical over 9 bases. Germline CDR1 reads MNHEY; CDR2 reads SMNVEV (reference sequence). With 2 bases clipped from V and 3 bases from J, the junction kept 5 bases outside the gene matches. This CDR3 comprises 15 residues. The CDR3 protein is CASSLSAGGFYEQYF. The CDR3 DNA follows: TGTGCCAGCAGTTTAAGTGCGGGAGGGTTCTACGAGCAGTACTTC.

The V gene is TRBV7-2, the J gene TRBJ2-7, with D perhaps TRBD2 (5 bases). This CDR3 region has 15 residues. V lost 5 bases and J lost 4, with 18 bases in between. CDR1 and CDR2 (germline): SGHTA, FQGNSA. The CDR3, as DNA: TGTGCCAGCAGCCTAACTAGTGGAGGCGTGTACGAGCAGTACTTC. Protein product: CASSLTSGGVYEQYF.

The V call is TRBV7-9, the J call TRBJ1-4; 10 positions match TRBD1. V gave up 5 bases and J gave up 15 bases; unmatched junction bases: 6. Germline loops: CDR1 SEHNR, CDR2 FQNEAQ (reference sequence). The CDR3 runs to 12 residues. The CDR3 here is CASSPPGTGVFF. The CDR3 nucleotides read TGTGCCAGCAGCCCCCCCGGGACAGGGGTGTTTTTT.

This clone was observed a single time. CDR3 in DNA: TGTGCCAGCCAAAATCGACAGACCATAGGCACTGAAGCTTTCTTT. Its protein product is CASQNRQTIGTEAFF. This chain joins TRBV28 and TRBJ1-1; a possible D gene is TRBD1 (5 bases). V lost 8 bases and J 4 bases, leaving 20 bases between the germline ends. Germline CDR1 MDHEN, CDR2 SYDVKM. This CDR3 is built from 15 residues.

The chain recombines TRBV21-1 with TRBJ2-5; the listed D gene, TRBD1, was not tested against the DNA. TRBV21-1 is shown as a pseudogene. CDR3 length equals 16 residues. This CDR3 reads CASRSLTGGDGETQYF. The CDR3 DNA sequence: TGTGCCAGCAGAAGCCTGACAGGGGGTGATGGGGAGACCCAGTACTTC.